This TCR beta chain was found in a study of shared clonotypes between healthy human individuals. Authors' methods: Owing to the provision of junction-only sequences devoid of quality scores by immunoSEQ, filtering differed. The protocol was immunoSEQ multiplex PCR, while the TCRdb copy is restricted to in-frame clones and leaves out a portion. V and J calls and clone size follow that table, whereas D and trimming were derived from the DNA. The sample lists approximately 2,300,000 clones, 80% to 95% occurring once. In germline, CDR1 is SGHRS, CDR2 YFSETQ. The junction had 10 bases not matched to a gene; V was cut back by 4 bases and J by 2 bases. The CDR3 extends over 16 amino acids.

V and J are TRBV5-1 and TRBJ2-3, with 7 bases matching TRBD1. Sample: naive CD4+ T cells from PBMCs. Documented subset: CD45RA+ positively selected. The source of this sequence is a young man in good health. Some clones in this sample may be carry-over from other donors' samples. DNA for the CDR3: TGCGCCAGCAGCAGGGTAGGGGGCCAACCCACAGATACGCAGTATTTT. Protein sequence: CASSRVGGQPTDTQYF.